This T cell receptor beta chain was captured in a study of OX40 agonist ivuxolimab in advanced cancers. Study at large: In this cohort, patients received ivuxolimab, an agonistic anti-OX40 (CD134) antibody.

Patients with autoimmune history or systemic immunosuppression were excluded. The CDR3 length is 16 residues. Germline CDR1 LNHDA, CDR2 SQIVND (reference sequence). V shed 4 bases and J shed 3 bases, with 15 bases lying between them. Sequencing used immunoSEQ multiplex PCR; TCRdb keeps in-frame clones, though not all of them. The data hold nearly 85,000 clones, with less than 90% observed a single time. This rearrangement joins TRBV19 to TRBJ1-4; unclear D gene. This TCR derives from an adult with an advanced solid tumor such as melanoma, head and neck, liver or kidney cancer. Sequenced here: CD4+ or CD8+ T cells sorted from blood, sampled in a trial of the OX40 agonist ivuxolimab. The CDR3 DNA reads TGTGCCAGTAGTACCGTCCCCCCGGAGGCTAATGAAAAACTGTTTTTT. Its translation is CASSTVPPEANEKLFF.